Listed below are T cell receptor beta chains from one sample, sequenced in a study of T cell responses to AZD1222 COVID-19 vaccine. Profiled with immunoSEQ multiplex PCR; TCRdb holds only in-frame clones, not every one. Here the sample spans fewer than 120,000 clones, about nine tenths being singletons. Sequences were derived from peripheral blood, sampled on day 0 of AZD1222 vaccination. Source of these receptors: an adult in good health. Each CDR3 is given with its conserved first and last residue.

V gene | CDR3 protein
TRBV5-1 | CASSLQGRDSDIQYF
TRBV7-9 | CASSPDSSGTGNTIYF
TRBV24-1 | CATSDSKVGGRHEQFF
TRBV7-9 | CASMTRKETQYF
TRBV27 | CASRRSGRATNEQFF
TRBV7-9 | CASSYEPHGGGNTIYF
TRBV15 | CATAPTGGQDYGYTF
TRBV20-1 | CSASDGGPYEQYF
TRBV29-1 | CSGTTGDRNTEAFF
TRBV3-1/TRBV3-2 | CASTLYRGLNYGYTF
TRBV28 | CASRGPGLAGGPIDEQFF
TRBV5-4 | CASSTLGDGAFF
TRBV5-6 | CASSLLSSLDEQYF
TRBV7-2 | CASSKGQGAFEELFF
TRBV2 | CASSEYGIPGANVLTF
TRBV21-1 | CASSKEVVEQYF
TRBV6-1 | CASSEVQRRDGYTF
TRBV30 | CAWISSGSTDTQYF
TRBV19 | CASSIPQVFLLAGETDTQYF
TRBV7-9 | CASGVSGRAYNEQFF